These T cell receptor beta chains were read from a single sample in a study of monozygotic twins with cystic fibrosis. Here immunoSEQ multiplex PCR was the method, and the copy in TCRdb shows in-frame clones only, minus some. The repertoire holds some 20,000 clones, with 85% to 90% as singletons. Material for sequencing was blood. The source of these receptors is a woman aged 25 to 45 with cystic fibrosis. Each CDR3 is given with its conserved first and last residue. A D gene is named only where the DNA matches it firmly. Some rows have no size entry. The others give once, few or many, or a class for an expanded clone.

abundance: NA
d_gene: TRBD2
v_gene: TRBV29-1
j_gene: TRBJ2-7
CDR3aa: CSVGRTSGGYEQYF
CDR3nt: TGCAGCGTTGGCAGGACTAGCGGGGGCTACGAGCAGTACTTC

abundance: NA
d_gene: TRBD1
v_gene: TRBV7-9
j_gene: TRBJ1-3
CDR3aa: CASSSDREGNTIYF
CDR3nt: TGTGCCAGCAGCTCGGACAGGGAGGGAAACACCATATATTTT

abundance: NA
d_gene: NA
v_gene: TRBV5-4
j_gene: TRBJ1-4
CDR3aa: CASSLTGINEKLFF
CDR3nt: TGTGCCAGCAGCTTAACAGGGATTAATGAAAAACTGTTTTTT

abundance: NA
d_gene: NA
v_gene: TRBV27
j_gene: TRBJ1-5
CDR3aa: CASRRGLNQPQHF
CDR3nt: TGTGCCAGCAGGCGGGGTCTTAATCAGCCCCAGCATTTT

abundance: few
d_gene: NA
v_gene: TRBV15
j_gene: TRBJ1-2
CDR3aa: CATSSVGAQTGGYTF
CDR3nt: TGTGCCACCAGCAGCGTGGGGGCCCAAACGGGGGGCTACACCTTC

abundance: NA
d_gene: NA
v_gene: TRBV5-6
j_gene: TRBJ2-7
CDR3aa: CASSLAHLSYEQYF
CDR3nt: TGTGCCAGCAGCTTGGCCCACCTTTCCTACGAGCAGTACTTC

abundance: NA
d_gene: NA
v_gene: TRBV6-5
j_gene: TRBJ2-7
CDR3aa: CASSSRDRTYEQYF
CDR3nt: TGTGCCAGCAGTTCGCGGGACCGTACTTACGAGCAGTACTTC

abundance: NA
d_gene: NA
v_gene: TRBV5-6
j_gene: TRBJ2-5
CDR3aa: CASSLVAEETQYF
CDR3nt: TGTGCCAGCAGCTTGGTAGCAGAAGAGACCCAGTACTTC

abundance: few
d_gene: NA
v_gene: TRBV29-1
j_gene: TRBJ1-1
CDR3aa: CSAHDPERAFF
CDR3nt: TGCAGCGCACATGACCCGGAGAGGGCTTTCTTT

abundance: NA
d_gene: TRBD1
v_gene: TRBV19
j_gene: TRBJ2-2
CDR3aa: CASSSQPGTAEAGELFF
CDR3nt: TGTGCCAGTAGTTCCCAACCCGGGACAGCCGAGGCGGGGGAGCTGTTTTTT

abundance: NA
d_gene: NA
v_gene: TRBV5-4
j_gene: TRBJ2-2
CDR3aa: CASSFLPGELFF
CDR3nt: TGTGCCAGCAGCTTTCTCCCCGGGGAGCTGTTTTTT

abundance: NA
d_gene: NA
v_gene: TRBV9
j_gene: TRBJ2-2
CDR3aa: CASSSVRGRTGELFF
CDR3nt: TGTGCCAGCAGCTCCGTGAGGGGTCGTACCGGGGAGCTGTTTTTT

abundance: NA
d_gene: NA
v_gene: TRBV18
j_gene: TRBJ1-4
CDR3aa: CASSPREGEEKLFF
CDR3nt: TGTGCCAGCTCACCACGGGAGGGTGAAGAAAAACTGTTTTTT

abundance: NA
d_gene: NA
v_gene: TRBV2
j_gene: TRBJ2-5
CDR3aa: CASSERETQYF
CDR3nt: TGTGCCAGCAGTGAGAGGGAGACCCAGTACTTC

abundance: NA
d_gene: NA
v_gene: TRBV21-1
j_gene: TRBJ2-6
CDR3aa: CASSKGVSGANVLTF
CDR3nt: TGTGCCAGCAGCAAAGGGGTCTCTGGGGCCAACGTCCTGACTTTC

abundance: NA
d_gene: NA
v_gene: TRBV18
j_gene: TRBJ1-1
CDR3aa: CASSPRQGTIEAFF
CDR3nt: TGTGCCAGCTCACCACGGCAGGGGACTATTGAAGCTTTCTTT

abundance: NA
d_gene: TRBD1
v_gene: TRBV4-1
j_gene: TRBJ1-4
CDR3aa: CATRQGRLHTNEKLFF
CDR3nt: TGCGCCACCCGACAGGGGCGACTCCATACTAATGAAAAACTGTTTTTT

abundance: NA
d_gene: TRBD1
v_gene: TRBV9
j_gene: TRBJ1-2
CDR3aa: CASSLSGTDGYTF
CDR3nt: TGTGCCAGCAGCTTATCCGGGACAGATGGCTACACCTTC

abundance: once
d_gene: NA
v_gene: TRBV10-3
j_gene: TRBJ1-4
CDR3aa: CAIRDRADGEKLFF
CDR3nt: TGTGCCATCAGAGACCGGGCGGACGGCGAAAAACTGTTTTTT

abundance: NA
d_gene: TRBD1
v_gene: TRBV6-5
j_gene: TRBJ2-1
CDR3aa: CASSGQAPYNEQFF
CDR3nt: TGTGCCAGCAGCGGACAGGCCCCCTACAATGAGCAGTTCTTC

abundance: NA
d_gene: NA
v_gene: TRBV6-5
j_gene: TRBJ2-7
CDR3aa: CASIPANSYEQYF
CDR3nt: TGTGCCAGCATCCCGGCTAACTCCTACGAGCAGTACTTC

abundance: NA
d_gene: TRBD1
v_gene: TRBV19
j_gene: TRBJ1-2
CDR3aa: CASLGTGLGYTF
CDR3nt: TGTGCCAGCCTCGGGACAGGGCTTGGCTACACCTTC

abundance: NA
d_gene: TRBD1
v_gene: TRBV15
j_gene: TRBJ2-5
CDR3aa: CATSSPGTGFQETQYF
CDR3nt: TGTGCCACCAGCAGTCCCGGGACAGGGTTCCAAGAGACCCAGTACTTC

abundance: NA
d_gene: NA
v_gene: TRBV6-5
j_gene: TRBJ2-5
CDR3aa: CASSYPGETQYF
CDR3nt: TGTGCCAGCAGTTACCCTGGTGAGACCCAGTACTTC

abundance: NA
d_gene: TRBD1
v_gene: TRBV4-1
j_gene: TRBJ2-1
CDR3aa: CASSQVRGLSYNEQFF
CDR3nt: TGCGCCAGCAGCCAAGTCAGGGGGCTCAGCTACAATGAGCAGTTCTTC

abundance: NA
d_gene: NA
v_gene: TRBV13
j_gene: TRBJ1-2
CDR3aa: CASSEEARGGYTF
CDR3nt: TGTGCCAGCAGCGAGGAAGCGAGGGGAGGCTACACCTTC

abundance: NA
d_gene: TRBD1
v_gene: TRBV27
j_gene: TRBJ1-1
CDR3aa: CASSETGGSFSPPVTEAFF
CDR3nt: TGTGCCAGCAGCGAAACAGGGGGCTCATTTTCCCCTCCGGTCACTGAAGCTTTCTTT

abundance: NA
d_gene: NA
v_gene: TRBV5-1
j_gene: TRBJ2-1
CDR3aa: CASSLVEVYNEQFF
CDR3nt: TGCGCCAGCAGCTTGGTAGAGGTCTACAATGAGCAGTTCTTC

abundance: NA
d_gene: NA
v_gene: TRBV5-8
j_gene: TRBJ1-5
CDR3aa: CASSLYASYSNQPQHF
CDR3nt: TGTGCCAGCAGCTTGTACGCTAGCTATAGCAATCAGCCCCAGCATTTT

abundance: NA
d_gene: TRBD2
v_gene: TRBV4-1
j_gene: TRBJ2-1
CDR3aa: CASSQGRSGGTSSYNEQFF
CDR3nt: TGCGCCAGCAGCCAAGGACGTAGCGGGGGGACCAGCTCCTACAATGAGCAGTTCTTC

abundance: NA
d_gene: NA
v_gene: TRBV7-9
j_gene: TRBJ1-2
CDR3aa: CASSLDPAPLVTF
CDR3nt: TGTGCCAGCAGCTTAGACCCCGCCCCACTTGTCACCTTC

abundance: once
d_gene: NA
v_gene: TRBV2
j_gene: TRBJ1-3
CDR3aa: CASSRTSFSGNTIYF
CDR3nt: TGTGCCAGCAGTAGGACATCCTTCTCTGGAAACACCATATATTTT

abundance: NA
d_gene: NA
v_gene: TRBV4-1
j_gene: TRBJ1-5
CDR3aa: CASSQMSSNQPQHF
CDR3nt: TGCGCCAGCAGCCAGATGAGTTCAAATCAGCCCCAGCATTTT

abundance: NA
d_gene: NA
v_gene: TRBV6-6
j_gene: TRBJ2-5
CDR3aa: CASSYPAGALETQYF
CDR3nt: TGTGCCAGCAGTTACCCTGCGGGGGCTTTGGAGACCCAGTACTTC

abundance: NA
d_gene: TRBD2
v_gene: TRBV10-1
j_gene: TRBJ2-1
CDR3aa: CASSEGLAGGQDEQFF
CDR3nt: TGCGCCAGCAGTGAGGGGCTAGCGGGGGGGCAGGATGAGCAGTTCTTC

abundance: NA
d_gene: NA
v_gene: TRBV9
j_gene: TRBJ1-1
CDR3aa: CASSARLSGKKTEAFF
CDR3nt: TGTGCCAGCAGCGCCCGGTTGTCAGGGAAGAAAACTGAAGCTTTCTTT

abundance: NA
d_gene: NA
v_gene: TRBV11-3
j_gene: TRBJ1-1
CDR3aa: CASSRNGGGTEAFF
CDR3nt: TGTGCCAGCAGCAGAAATGGGGGTGGCACTGAAGCTTTCTTT

abundance: NA
d_gene: TRBD2
v_gene: TRBV27
j_gene: TRBJ2-2
CDR3aa: CASSLRKWVAGAHTGELFF
CDR3nt: TGTGCCAGCAGTTTAAGGAAATGGGTAGCGGGGGCCCACACCGGGGAGCTGTTTTTT

abundance: NA
d_gene: TRBD1
v_gene: TRBV4-3
j_gene: TRBJ1-2
CDR3aa: CASSPGDRGYTF
CDR3nt: TGCGCCAGCAGCCCCGGGGACAGGGGCTACACCTTC

abundance: NA
d_gene: NA
v_gene: TRBV7-2
j_gene: TRBJ1-5
CDR3aa: CASSPASNQPQHF
CDR3nt: TGTGCCAGCAGCCCCGCTTCAAATCAGCCCCAGCATTTT

abundance: NA
d_gene: TRBD2
v_gene: TRBV9
j_gene: TRBJ2-7
CDR3aa: CASSVGAGGSYEQYF
CDR3nt: TGTGCCAGCAGCGTAGGGGCGGGGGGATCCTACGAGCAGTACTTC

abundance: once
d_gene: NA
v_gene: TRBV28
j_gene: TRBJ2-2
CDR3aa: CASSLSDGFYTGELFF
CDR3nt: TGTGCCAGCAGTTTATCGGACGGATTCTACACCGGGGAGCTGTTTTTT

abundance: few
d_gene: NA
v_gene: TRBV10-3
j_gene: TRBJ2-1
CDR3aa: CAISFSAIYNEQFF
CDR3nt: TGTGCCATCAGCTTTAGCGCCATTTACAATGAGCAGTTCTTC

abundance: NA
d_gene: NA
v_gene: TRBV5-4
j_gene: TRBJ2-7
CDR3aa: CASSRRGNLYYEQYF
CDR3nt: TGTGCCAGCAGCCGGAGGGGTAACCTTTACTACGAGCAGTACTTC

abundance: NA
d_gene: NA
v_gene: TRBV5-1
j_gene: TRBJ1-1
CDR3aa: CASSLAQTIGTEAFF
CDR3nt: TGCGCCAGCAGCTTGGCCCAGACGATAGGCACTGAAGCTTTCTTT

abundance: NA
d_gene: NA
v_gene: TRBV7-8
j_gene: TRBJ2-2
CDR3aa: CASSPSYSNTGELFF
CDR3nt: TGTGCCAGCAGCCCGTCGTACTCTAACACCGGGGAGCTGTTTTTT